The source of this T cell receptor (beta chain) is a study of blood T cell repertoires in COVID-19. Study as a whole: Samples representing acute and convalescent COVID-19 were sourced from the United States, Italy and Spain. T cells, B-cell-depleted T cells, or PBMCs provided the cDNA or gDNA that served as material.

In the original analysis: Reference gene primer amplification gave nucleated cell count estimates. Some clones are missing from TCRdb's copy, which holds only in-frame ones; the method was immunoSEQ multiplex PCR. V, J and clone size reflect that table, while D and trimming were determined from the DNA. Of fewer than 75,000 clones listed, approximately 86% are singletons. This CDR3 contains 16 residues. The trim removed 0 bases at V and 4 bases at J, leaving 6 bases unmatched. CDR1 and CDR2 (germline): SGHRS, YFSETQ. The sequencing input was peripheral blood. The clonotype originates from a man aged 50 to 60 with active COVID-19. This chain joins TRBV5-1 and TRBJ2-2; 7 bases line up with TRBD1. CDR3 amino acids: CASSLATGQATGELFF. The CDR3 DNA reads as TGCGCCAGCAGCTTGGCGACAGGGCAAGCCACCGGGGAGCTGTTTTTT.